What follows are 18 T cell receptor beta chains derived from one specimen sequenced in a study of blood T cell repertoires in COVID-19. This table comes from immunoSEQ multiplex PCR, and its TCRdb copy is limited to in-frame clones, with some not included. The profile shows roughly 250,000 clones, 84% of them singletons. Material: peripheral blood. All receptors come from a woman aged 40 to 50 who had recovered from COVID-19.

This clone was counted a single time. The CDR3 spells CASSLGGSSTDTQYF. As DNA, the CDR3 is TGCGCCAGCAGCTTGGGGGGCTCTAGCACAGATACGCAGTATTTT. This chain links TRBV5-1 with TRBJ2-3, with D possibly TRBD1 on 5 matching bases. Germline CDR1 SGHRS, CDR2 YFSETQ. This CDR3 spans 15 amino acids. Trimming removed 0 bases at V and 0 bases at J, with 8 bases between.

The chain recombines TRBV5-6 with TRBJ1-2, with D unclear. CDR1 is SGHDT and CDR2 is YYEEEE in the germline V gene. Between the trimmed V and J ends, which lost 2 bases and 2 bases, there was a span of 7 bases. This CDR3 region has 13 residues. The CDR3 region is CASSFPGNYGYTF. In nucleotides, the CDR3 is TGTGCCAGCAGCTTCCCCGGGAACTATGGCTACACCTTC.

The chain combines TRBV19 with TRBJ1-4, with TRBD1 matching over 8 bases. The germline V gene encodes CDR1 LNHDA and CDR2 SQIVND (reference sequence). The CDR3 length is 15 residues. Trimming took 5 bases from V and 7 from J; bases not matched to a gene: 9. The chain's CDR3 is CASSGGQGLSEKLFF. As DNA, the CDR3 is TGTGCCAGTAGTGGTGGACAGGGACTAAGTGAAAAACTGTTTTTT.

The V call is TRBV19, the J call TRBJ2-4; the D gene is possibly TRBD1 (5 bases). The CDR3 has 15 residues. Germline CDR1 LNHDA, CDR2 SQIVND (reference sequence). The V end was cut by 5 bases, the J end by 0 bases, with 11 bases between. CDR3 loop: CASSDQGRAKNIQYF. The CDR3 region has the DNA TGTGCCAGTAGTGACCAGGGAAGAGCCAAAAACATTCAGTACTTC.

This clone was found a few times. The DNA for the CDR3 is TGTGCCAGCAGCTCTCGGGAGAACACTGAAGCTTTCTTT. Translated, it gives CASSSRENTEAFF. The V and J genes are TRBV7-2 and TRBJ1-1; D not certain. The length of the CDR3 is 13 residues. Trimming shortened V by 4 bases and J by 1 base, and 7 bases separated the two germline ends. CDR1 and CDR2 (germline): SGHTA, FQGNSA.

V and J are TRBV12-2 and TRBJ1-4; the D call TRBD1 from the table was never checked on the DNA. TRBV12-2 is an annotated pseudogene. CDR3 length: 15 amino acids. The CDR3 sequence is CASRSEDDREGKLFF. DNA for the CDR3: TGTGCAAGTCGCTCCGAAGACGACAGGGAAGGAAAACTGTTTTTT.

The rearrangement joins TRBV18 to TRBJ2-7, with a tentative D call TRBD2 (6 bases). The V and J ends lost 4 bases and 5 bases respectively, with 21 bases between them. CDR1 KGHSH and CDR2 LQKENI come from the germline V gene. The length of the CDR3 is 16 residues. The CDR3 bases are TGTGCCAGCTCACGGGTTGGCGGGACCTTTTCCGACGAGCAGTACTTC. Its protein product is CASSRVGGTFSDEQYF.

This chain connects TRBV3-1 (or the pseudogene TRBV3-2) to TRBJ1-5; D is ambiguous. The length of the CDR3 is 15 residues. V was shortened by 1 base and J by 0 bases, with 7 bases between the two germline ends. From germline, CDR1 is LGHDT and CDR2 YNNKEL (reference sequence). The CDR3 nucleotides read TGTGCCAGCAGCCAAGGACTTTATAGCAATCAGCCCCAGCATTTT. It yields the protein CASSQGLYSNQPQHF.

This clone was detected only once. Here the CDR3 DNA reads TGTGCCAGCAGTGAAGCGCACCTATTCTCCACTGAAGCTTTCTTT. It encodes CASSEAHLFSTEAFF. The rearrangement joins TRBV2 to TRBJ1-1; D remains unclear. V was shortened by 0 bases and J by 4 bases, with 12 bases between the two germline ends. The germline CDR1 and CDR2 sequences are SNHLY and FYNNEI. The CDR3 is made up of 15 amino acids.

This clone came up a few times. The chain links TRBV4-1 to TRBJ1-5; D possibly corresponds to TRBD1 (5 bases). The germline gives CDR1 MGHRA, CDR2 YSYEKL. Trimming pared 1 base from V and 7 bases from J, leaving 17 bases between. The CDR3 spans 16 residues. Here the CDR3 DNA reads TGCGCCAGCAGCCAAGCCCAGGGAGGGGTATGGCAGCCCCAGCATTTT. Translating it yields CASSQAQGGVWQPQHF.

The V call is TRBV16, the J call TRBJ1-4, with TRBD1 identical over 7 bases. This CDR3 has 14 amino acids. J lost 8 bases, V lost 0 bases, and 3 bases had no gene match. Germline CDR1 KGHSY, CDR2 FQNENV. CDR3 region: CASSQSDRTEKLFF. The CDR3 nucleotides read TGTGCCAGCAGCCAATCGGACAGGACCGAAAAACTGTTTTTT.

The chain recombines TRBV3-1 (or the pseudogene TRBV3-2) with TRBJ2-1, with a weak D call TRBD2 (5 bases). The V end was cut by 0 bases, the J end by 8 bases, with 17 bases between. This CDR3 is 16 amino acids long. Germline CDR1 LGHDT, CDR2 YNNKEL (reference sequence). In DNA form, the CDR3 reads TGTGCCAGCAGCCAAGATAGTGGCGGGCTAGGCTATGAGCAGTTCTTC. Protein: CASSQDSGGLGYEQFF.

The chain couples TRBV7-3 to TRBJ2-3; no clear D. The ends were cut back, 4 bases at V and 4 bases at J, with 9 bases in the middle. Germline V lookup: CDR1 SGHTA, CDR2 FQGTGA. The CDR3 consists of 13 residues. CDR3 coding DNA: TGTGCCAGCAGCTCCCAGGCCTCAGATACGCAGTATTTT. Protein product: CASSSQASDTQYF.

With regard to this clone: A read error may account for a junction end that differs from germline. V and J are TRBV28 and TRBJ2-2; no clear D gene. The CDR3 length is 13 residues. The germline V gene has CDR1 MDHEN and CDR2 SYDVKM. The CDR3 loop is CAAEAQNPGELFF. CDR3 DNA sequence: TGCGCGGCCGAGGCCCAAAACCCCGGGGAGCTGTTTTTT.

J is TRBJ2-1 and V is TRBV5-6; no clear D gene. Germline V CDR1 and CDR2: SGHDT, YYEEEE. V lost 4 bases and J lost 8, with 13 bases in between. The CDR3 is 13 amino acids. The CDR3 is CASSTNPMDEQFF. CDR3 DNA sequence: TGTGCCAGCAGCACCAACCCTATGGATGAGCAGTTCTTC.

The chain employs TRBV5-4 and TRBJ1-2, with D perhaps matching TRBD1 (6 bases). Trimming left V 4 bases short and J 0 bases short, with 10 bases between. The CDR3 totals 14 residues. The V gene's germline CDR1 is SGHNT and CDR2 YYREEE (reference sequence). CDR3 sequence: CASSEGQSNYGYTF. DNA for the CDR3: TGTGCCAGCAGCGAAGGACAGTCTAACTATGGCTACACCTTC.

J is TRBJ1-2 and V is TRBV6-5, with 10 bases identical to TRBD1. Losses at the gene ends were 2 bases for V and 3 bases for J; bases not matched to a gene: 3. The V gene's germline CDR1 is MNHEY and CDR2 SVGAGI. The CDR3 is 15 residues long. CDR3 sequence reads: CASSYQDRGDYGYTF. The CDR3, as DNA: TGTGCCAGCAGTTACCAGGACAGGGGGGACTATGGCTACACCTTC.

The rearrangement uses TRBV29-1 and TRBJ1-1; a possible D gene is TRBD1 (6 bases). Looked up from germline, CDR1 is SQVTM and CDR2 is ANQGSEA. The CDR3 extends over 13 amino acids. The chain's CDR3 is CRGIPQGSTEAFF. Here the CDR3 DNA reads TGCAGGGGGATCCCCCAGGGGAGCACTGAAGCTTTCTTT.